One T cell receptor (beta chain) is described in this entry. The antigen is undetermined. This sample was included in a study of CD8 T cells in ankylosing spondylitis. TCRdb ran MiXCR on the 5' RACE reads and lists one entry per CDR3 protein. The sample lists fewer than 250,000 distinct CDR3 sequences, 20% to 30% occurring once. Trimming removed 3 bases from V and 6 bases from J, with 15 bases in between. CDR1 and CDR2 from the germline V gene are DFQATT and SNEGSKA (reference sequence). The CDR3 consists of 14 residues. Study-wide points: Among TCR beta sequences, a motif of about 8 highly homologous variants appeared characteristic of ankylosing spondylitis blood.

The source material was blood, either unsorted or a sorted T cell fraction (not recorded which). This chain links TRBV20-1 with TRBJ2-1; D might be TRBD2 (6 bases). The sequence came from a male donor with ankylosing spondylitis or in good health (not recorded which). CDR3 loop: CSASAGSRGNEQFF. The DNA for the CDR3 is TGCAGTGCTAGTGCGGGGAGTAGGGGCAATGAGCAGTTCTTC.